A single T cell receptor beta chain is shown here with its context. Its antigen is still unknown. Trimming cost V 1 base and J 2 bases, with 3 bases left between them. The CDR3 length is 12 residues. From germline, CDR1 is MNHNS and CDR2 SASEGT. Sequenced by immunoSEQ multiplex PCR; TCRdb stores in-frame clones only, minus some. There are some 99,000 clones in the sample; around nine tenths occur only once, and under 0.55% lies in the top ten. This sample was taken from a study of OX40 agonist ivuxolimab in advanced cancers. On the study more broadly: Therapy given before enrollment (anti-PD-1, anti-PD-L1 or anti-CTLA-4) was allowed, and around 40% had some. Partial responses were achieved by three patients, one with hepatocellular carcinoma and two with cutaneous melanoma. Findings and limits, study-wide: Expanded clones were, on average, more numerous in CD8+ T cells than in CD4+.

The cohort excluded patients with autoimmune disease history or systemic immunosuppression. This receptor was identified in an adult with an advanced solid tumor such as melanoma, head and neck, liver or kidney cancer. Sequenced here: CD4+ or CD8+ T cells sorted from blood, sampled in a trial of the OX40 agonist ivuxolimab. The V gene is TRBV6-1, the J gene TRBJ2-7; D gene unclear. CDR3 loop: CASSEGAYEQYF. CDR3 DNA: TGTGCCAGCAGTGAAGGGGCCTACGAGCAGTACTTC.